This passage covers 21 T cell receptor beta chains from one sample sequenced in a study of molecular identifiers for immune sequencing clone quantification. TCRdb ran MiXCR on the PCR reads and lists one entry per CDR3 protein. The table records some 320,000 distinct CDR3 sequences, 20% to 25% of them present only once. Sequenced sample: naive CD8+ T cells from blood, with Jurkat cell RNA spiked in. Subset noted: FACS-sorted CD8+CD4-CCR7+CD45RA+ naive T cells. Source of these receptors: a human donor in good health. Some libraries in this study had Jurkat cell RNA spiked in.

This clonotype was picked up many times. The chain couples TRBV5-1 to TRBJ2-3; 7 bases line up with TRBD2. This CDR3 is built from 13 residues. The V segment lost 4 bases and the J segment 4 bases; nucleotides outside the gene matches: 3. Per the germline V gene, CDR1 is SGHRS and CDR2 is YFSETQ. CDR3 bases: TGCGCCAGCAGCACTCTAGCGGCAGATACGCAGTATTTT. This translates into CASSTLAADTQYF.

Points on this clonotype: A much larger clone is a single base away; this may be a read error. This CDR3 is CASCVDEPNTEAFF. CDR3 in DNA: TGTGCCAGCTGCGTAGATGAGCCGAACACTGAAGCTTTCTTT. The rearrangement uses TRBV9 and TRBJ1-1; D remains unclear. The CDR3 contains 14 residues. Germline loops: CDR1 SGDLS, CDR2 YYNGEE.

This clonotype was observed at least ten times. V and J are TRBV7-8 and TRBJ1-6, with 12 nucleotides matching TRBD1. CDR3 length equals 15 residues. Trimming at V came to 5 bases and at J to 9 bases, leaving 5 bases not matched to a gene. Germline CDR1 and CDR2: SGHVS and FQNEAQ. The CDR3 loop is CASSAGQGAGSPLHF. Written as DNA, the CDR3 is TGTGCCAGCAGCGCGGGACAGGGGGCCGGTTCACCCCTCCACTTT.

There are many counts of this clonotype. The rearrangement uses TRBV11-2 and TRBJ1-5; D not certain. V lost 4 bases and J 5 bases, leaving 6 bases between the germline ends. The CDR3 totals 12 residues. Germline CDR1 is SGHAT and CDR2 is FQNNGV. CDR3 nucleotide sequence: TGTGCCAGCAGCTCCTCAGATCAGCCCCAGCATTTT. Amino acid sequence: CASSSSDQPQHF.

This clonotype was picked up a small number of times. V gene TRBV11-2 combines with J gene TRBJ2-3, with 11 bases aligning to TRBD1. CDR1 is SGHAT, CDR2 FQNNGV, per germline. With 0 bases clipped from V and 4 bases from J, the junction kept 9 bases outside the gene matches. The CDR3 loop spans 18 amino acids. The CDR3 reads CASSLDITGQGASDTQYF. The CDR3 bases are TGTGCCAGCAGCTTAGATATCACCGGACAGGGGGCATCAGATACGCAGTATTTT.

As regards this clonotype: One end of the junction fails to match germline, which may point to a read error. The J gene is TRBJ2-1, the V gene TRBV3-1; possible D gene TRBD2, 5 bases. This CDR3 comprises 17 residues. Germline V gives CDR1 LGHDT, CDR2 YNNKEL (reference sequence). The CDR3 nucleotides are TGTGCCGGCAGCCCAATCGGGCAAGGGAGCTCCTACAATGAGCAGTTCTTC. Protein: CAGSPIGQGSSYNEQFF.

Details on this clonotype: Just one base apart from a much larger clone, this may be a read error. This chain links TRBV5-3 with TRBJ2-1, with D possibly being TRBD1 (6 bases). TRBV5-3 is an ORF, with its function uncertain. V lost 9 bases, J lost 7 bases, and 17 bases lay in between. The CDR3 length is 13 residues. CDR3 nucleotide sequence: TGTGCCATCAGCTTGGGGGCCGGGAATGAGCAGTTCTTC. It translates to CAISLGAGNEQFF.

As for this clonotype: A clone one base away is much larger, so this may be a read error. The gene calls are TRBV5-6 and TRBJ1-1; no definite D call. Trimming left V 0 bases short and J 0 bases short, with 9 bases between. CDR1 SGHDT and CDR2 YYEEEE come from the germline V gene. The CDR3 is 15 residues long. CDR3 amino acids: CASSLGVGLNTEAFF. In DNA form, the CDR3 reads TGTGCCAGCAGCTTGGGAGTGGGTTTGAACACTGAAGCTTTCTTT.

With respect to this clonotype: This clone may be a read error of a much larger clone one base away. This chain uses TRBV9 with TRBJ2-7; D gene uncertain. This CDR3 spans 14 amino acids. Per germline, CDR1 SGDLS and CDR2 YYNGEE. DNA of the CDR3: TGTGCCAGCAGCCCAGGCCCTGCCTCCTACGGGCAGTACTTC. Amino acid sequence: CASSPGPASYGQYF. Full variable domain (outside the CDR3, taken from reference TRBV9 and TRBJ2-7): DSGVTQTPKHLITATGQRVTLRCSPRSGDLSVYWYQQSLDQGLQFLIQYYNGEERAKGNILERFSAQQFPDLHSELNLSSLELGDSALYFCASSPGPASYGQYFGPGTRLTVT.

This clonotype was seen ten or more times. The chain carries TRBV4-3 and TRBJ1-2; 7 bases fit TRBD1. This CDR3 is built from 15 residues. J was trimmed by 2 bases and V by 1 base; bases with no gene match: 4. CDR1 and CDR2 (germline): LGHNA, YSLEER. CDR3 coding DNA: TGCGCCAGCAGCCAAGCCGGGGGACAGAACTATGGCTACACCTTC. It is translated as CASSQAGGQNYGYTF.

In its sample, this clonotype was seen many times. The rearrangement joins TRBV29-1 to TRBJ2-5, with 8 bases lining up with TRBD1. V lost 5 bases and J lost 7; bases outside the gene matches: 9. The CDR3 is 13 amino acids. Germline values: CDR1 SQVTM, CDR2 ANQGSEA. The CDR3 DNA reads TGCAGCGTTCAGGGGGCATCGACGCGGACCCAGTACTTC. It yields the protein CSVQGASTRTQYF.

This clonotype was observed at least ten times. This chain connects TRBV7-9 to TRBJ2-3, with 9 bases lining up with TRBD2. V lost 4 bases to trimming and J lost 2 bases; unmatched junction nucleotides: 19. The CDR3 is made up of 20 amino acids. Germline loops: CDR1 SEHNR, CDR2 FQNEAQ (reference sequence). This CDR3 is CASSSSQGPLAGKYTDTQYF. The CDR3 bases are TGTGCCAGCAGCTCTAGCCAAGGACCCCTAGCGGGGAAGTACACAGATACGCAGTATTTT.

This clonotype was seen a handful of times. The chain recombines TRBV4-2 with TRBJ2-1, with D unresolved. From germline, CDR1 is LGHNA and CDR2 YNFKEQ. The CDR3 is 15 residues long. Between the trimmed V and J ends, which lost 1 base and 6 bases, there was a span of 13 bases. CDR3 residues: CASSQAFKVPNEQFF. CDR3 bases: TGTGCCAGCAGCCAAGCATTTAAGGTTCCCAATGAGCAGTTCTTC.

Regarding this clonotype: A read error may account for a junction end that differs from germline. The rearrangement links TRBV7-9 to TRBJ1-1; TRBD1 matches 8 bases. Germline values: CDR1 SEHNR, CDR2 FQNEAQ (reference sequence). The CDR3 has 16 residues. The CDR3 bases are TGTGCCAGCAGCTTAGGAGACAGGGGAATTGACACTGGAGCTTTCTTT. It specifies CASSLGDRGIDTGAFF.

This clonotype has at least ten counts. The V and J genes are TRBV12-3 or TRBV12-4 and TRBJ2-3; 9 positions match TRBD2. The CDR3 has 16 amino acids. V was clipped by 5 bases and J by 3 bases; unmatched bases: 9. CDR3 protein: CASSIFGLAQTDTQYF. DNA for the CDR3: TGTGCCAGCAGTATATTCGGACTAGCGCAGACAGATACGCAGTATTTT.

V is TRBV3-1 and J is TRBJ1-1, with D possibly matching TRBD1 (6 bases). The length of the CDR3 is 16 residues. In germline, CDR1 is LGHDT, CDR2 YNNKEL (reference sequence). Between the trimmed V and J ends, which lost 0 bases and 4 bases, there was a span of 15 bases. DNA of the CDR3: TGTGCCAGCAGCCAAGACGAGGGGGTACTGAGCACTGAAGCTTTCTTT. Protein sequence: CASSQDEGVLSTEAFF.

In this sample, this clonotype turned up many times. The V call is TRBV7-2, the J call TRBJ2-3; D uncertain. CDR1 SGHTA and CDR2 FQGNSA come from the germline V gene. V was pared by 5 bases and J by 7 bases, with 10 bases between. The CDR3 has 12 amino acids. The CDR3 protein is CASSHSRNTQYF. CDR3 DNA sequence: TGTGCCAGCAGCCACTCTCGGAATACGCAGTATTTT.

This clonotype was counted at least ten times. V is TRBV27 and J is TRBJ1-2; TRBD1 agrees at 7 bases. CDR3 size: 15 residues. Germline V lookup: CDR1 MNHEY, CDR2 SMNVEV (reference sequence). V shed 2 bases, J shed 3 bases, and the junction held 6 bases outside the gene matches. The CDR3 coding sequence is TGTGCCAGCAGTTTACGAGGGGGCGGCTACTATGGCTACACCTTC. Protein sequence: CASSLRGGGYYGYTF.

This clonotype was counted many times. The CDR3 DNA follows: TGTGCCAGCAGCTTATCCTTATGGCCCCAGAACACCGGGGAGCTGTTTTTT. Amino acid sequence: CASSLSLWPQNTGELFF. The rearrangement joins TRBV7-8 to TRBJ2-2, with unresolved D. Per the germline V gene, CDR1 is SGHVS and CDR2 is FQNEAQ. Trimming took 2 bases from V and 1 from J, leaving 14 bases between them. The CDR3 runs to 17 residues.

Ten or more counts support this clonotype. This CDR3 is CASSNSLYTDTQYF. In nucleotides, the CDR3 is TGTGCCAGCAGTAACTCCCTCTACACAGATACGCAGTATTTT. J is TRBJ2-3 and V is TRBV28; no definite D call. There are 14 residues in the CDR3. Between the trimmed V and J ends, which lost 5 bases and 2 bases, there was a span of 11 bases. Germline-derived CDR1 and CDR2 are MDHEN and SYDVKM.

This clonotype was observed at least ten times. V is TRBV30 and J is TRBJ2-5; maybe TRBD2 (5 bases). Germline V lookup: CDR1 GTSNPN, CDR2 SVGIG (reference sequence). Trimming cost V 4 bases and J 2 bases, with 8 bases left between them. The CDR3 loop spans 12 amino acids. As DNA, the CDR3 is TGTGCCTGGACCCGGGATCAAGAGACCCAGTACTTC. Its translation: CAWTRDQETQYF.